This T cell receptor (beta chain) was captured by sequencing in a study of beta chain features in type 1 diabetes. Whole-study results and caveats: cDNA-based sequencing might over-represent cells highly expressing TCR.

A word on this clone: What it binds is unknown.

J lost 6 bases, V lost 9 bases, and 5 bases had no gene match. Germline loops: CDR1 SNHLY, CDR2 FYNNEI. This CDR3 has 14 residues. Sequencing targeted expressed TCRB transcripts, as all isolated RNA had been reverse transcribed. The method was immunoSEQ multiplex PCR; TCRdb's version includes in-frame clones alone and lacks a portion of them. The table has a few hundred thousand clones, around 30% seen once. Sequenced input: naive CD4+ T cells from blood. The chain combines TRBV2 with TRBJ2-1; 13 bases fit TRBD2. The sequence was obtained from a man between 18 and 35 years old in good health. The CDR3 is CASYRTSGSNEQFF. The CDR3 bases are TGTGCCAGTTACCGGACTAGCGGGAGCAATGAGCAGTTCTTC.